In this sample, the clone carrying this T cell receptor beta chain turned up once. What it recognizes is unknown. A read error may explain this, as a much larger clone is one base away. In making TCR beta libraries, quantitative 5'-RACE with molecular barcodes was used. TCRdb ran MiXCR on the 5' RACE reads and lists one entry per CDR3 protein. The sample includes about 190,000 distinct CDR3 sequences, 10% to 15% of them seen just once. The entry originates in a study of CD8 T cells in ankylosing spondylitis. The CDR3 sequence is 14 residues long. Per the germline V gene, CDR1 is DFQATT and CDR2 is SNEGSKA (reference sequence). Study-wide findings and caveats: Prior work had noted some motif variants in reactive arthritis blood and synovial fluid. Disease-linked clones displayed a CD8+ phenotype and appeared relatively rarely in peripheral blood. In ankylosing spondylitis patients, matched synovial fluid reportedly showed significant enrichment of disease-linked clones.

This chain joins TRBV20-1 and TRBJ2-1, with D tentatively TRBD2 (5 bases). The receptor comes from a female donor with ankylosing spondylitis or in good health (not recorded which). Sequenced material: blood, either unsorted or a sorted T cell fraction (not recorded which). As DNA, the CDR3 is TGCAGTACTAGGATAGAACCGTCAAGAAATGAGCAGTTCTTC. It is translated as CSTRIEPSRNEQFF.